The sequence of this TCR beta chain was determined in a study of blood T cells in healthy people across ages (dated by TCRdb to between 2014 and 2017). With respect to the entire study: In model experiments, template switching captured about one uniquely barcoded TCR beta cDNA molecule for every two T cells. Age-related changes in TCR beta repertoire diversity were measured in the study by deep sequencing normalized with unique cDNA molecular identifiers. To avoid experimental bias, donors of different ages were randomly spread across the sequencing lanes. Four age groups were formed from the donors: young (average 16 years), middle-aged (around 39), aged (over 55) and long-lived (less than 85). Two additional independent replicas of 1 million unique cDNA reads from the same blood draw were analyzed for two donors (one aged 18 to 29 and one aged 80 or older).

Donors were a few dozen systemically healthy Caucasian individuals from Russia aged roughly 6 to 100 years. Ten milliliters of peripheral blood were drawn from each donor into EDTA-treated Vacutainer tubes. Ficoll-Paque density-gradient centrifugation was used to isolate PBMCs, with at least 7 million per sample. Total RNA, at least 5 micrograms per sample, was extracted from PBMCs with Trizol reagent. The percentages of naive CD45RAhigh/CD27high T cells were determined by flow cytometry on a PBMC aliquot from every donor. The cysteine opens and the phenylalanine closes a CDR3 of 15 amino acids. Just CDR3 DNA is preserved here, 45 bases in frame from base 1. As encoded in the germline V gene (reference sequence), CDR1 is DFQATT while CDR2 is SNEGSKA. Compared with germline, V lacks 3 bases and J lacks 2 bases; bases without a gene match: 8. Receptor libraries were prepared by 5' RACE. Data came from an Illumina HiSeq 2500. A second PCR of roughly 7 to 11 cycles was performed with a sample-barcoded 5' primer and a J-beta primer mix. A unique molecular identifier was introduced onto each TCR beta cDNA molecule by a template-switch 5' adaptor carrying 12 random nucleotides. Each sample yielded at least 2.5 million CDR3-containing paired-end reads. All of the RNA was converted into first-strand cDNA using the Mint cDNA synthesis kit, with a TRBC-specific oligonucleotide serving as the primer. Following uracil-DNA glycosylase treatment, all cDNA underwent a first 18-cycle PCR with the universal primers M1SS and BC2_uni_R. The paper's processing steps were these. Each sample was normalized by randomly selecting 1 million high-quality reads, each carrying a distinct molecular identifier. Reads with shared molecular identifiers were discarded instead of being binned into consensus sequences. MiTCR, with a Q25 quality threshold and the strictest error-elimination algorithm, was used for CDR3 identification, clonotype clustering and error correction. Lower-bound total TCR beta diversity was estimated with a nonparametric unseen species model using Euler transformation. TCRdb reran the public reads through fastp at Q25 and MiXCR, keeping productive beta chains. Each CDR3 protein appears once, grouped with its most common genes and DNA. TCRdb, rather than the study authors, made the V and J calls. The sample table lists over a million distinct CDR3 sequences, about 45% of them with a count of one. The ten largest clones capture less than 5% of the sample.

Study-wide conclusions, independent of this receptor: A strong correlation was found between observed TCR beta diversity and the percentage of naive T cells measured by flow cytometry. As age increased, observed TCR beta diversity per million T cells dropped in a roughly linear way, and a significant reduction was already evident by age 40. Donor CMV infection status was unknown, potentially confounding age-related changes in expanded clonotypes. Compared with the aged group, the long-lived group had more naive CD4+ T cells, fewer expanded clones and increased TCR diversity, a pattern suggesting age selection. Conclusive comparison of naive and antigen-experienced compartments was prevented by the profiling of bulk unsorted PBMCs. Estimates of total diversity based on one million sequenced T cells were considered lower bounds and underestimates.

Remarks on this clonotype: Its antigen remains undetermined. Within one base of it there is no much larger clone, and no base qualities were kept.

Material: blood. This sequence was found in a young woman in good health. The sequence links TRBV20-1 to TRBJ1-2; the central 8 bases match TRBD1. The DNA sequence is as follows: TGCAGTGCTAGGACAGGGGAGCAGGCGAACTATGGCTACACCTTC. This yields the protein CSARTGEQANYGYTF.